This TCR beta chain was captured in a study of control samples from healthy donors and cancer patients. This CDR3 has 15 amino acids. V was cut by 2 bases and J by 2 bases, with 12 bases left in between. The germline V gene has CDR1 MGHDK and CDR2 SYGVNS. Assay used: immunoSEQ multiplex PCR; TCRdb lists only in-frame clones, some missing. Here the sample spans 25,000 to 30,000 clones, approximately 90% being singletons. The sample was PBMCs. The sequence derives from a woman aged 40 to 55 with lung cancer. The chain recombines TRBV25-1 with TRBJ2-5; D uncertain. This CDR3 reads CASSEGRGNQETQYF. In DNA, the CDR3 is TGTGCCAGCAGTGAAGGTCGCGGAAATCAAGAGACCCAGTACTTC. Using reference TRBV25-1 and TRBJ2-5 for the parts outside the CDR3, the full variable domain is EADIYQTPRYLVIGTGKKITLECSQTMGHDKMYWYQQDPGMELHLIHYSYGVNSTEKGDLSSESTVSRIRTEHFPLTLESARPSHTSQYLCASSEGRGNQETQYFGPGTRLLVL.